This T cell receptor beta chain comes out of a study of shared clonotypes between healthy human individuals. About the research overall: The cohort comprised two women and a few men. Their ages spanned 18 to 49 years.

CDR1 SGHRS and CDR2 YFSETQ come from the germline V gene. The CDR3 runs to 15 residues. V shed 0 bases, J shed 3 bases, and the junction held 3 bases outside the gene matches. At deep level, the assay was performed. Splitting of each subset's genomic DNA was done evenly across several immunoSEQ plates. Generated by immunoSEQ multiplex PCR, the TCRdb table keeps only in-frame clones and is missing some. The sample contains approximately 1,500,000 clones, 95% to 99% of which appear only once. The sample taken for sequencing was naive CD4+ T cells sorted from blood. Subset denoted: CD45RA+ positively selected. This rearrangement joins TRBV5-1 to TRBJ2-3; 8 positions match TRBD1. This clonotype was sampled from a young man in good health. The CDR3 sequence is CASSLEDRATDTQYF. In nucleotides, the CDR3 is TGCGCCAGCAGCTTGGAGGACAGGGCTACAGATACGCAGTATTTT.